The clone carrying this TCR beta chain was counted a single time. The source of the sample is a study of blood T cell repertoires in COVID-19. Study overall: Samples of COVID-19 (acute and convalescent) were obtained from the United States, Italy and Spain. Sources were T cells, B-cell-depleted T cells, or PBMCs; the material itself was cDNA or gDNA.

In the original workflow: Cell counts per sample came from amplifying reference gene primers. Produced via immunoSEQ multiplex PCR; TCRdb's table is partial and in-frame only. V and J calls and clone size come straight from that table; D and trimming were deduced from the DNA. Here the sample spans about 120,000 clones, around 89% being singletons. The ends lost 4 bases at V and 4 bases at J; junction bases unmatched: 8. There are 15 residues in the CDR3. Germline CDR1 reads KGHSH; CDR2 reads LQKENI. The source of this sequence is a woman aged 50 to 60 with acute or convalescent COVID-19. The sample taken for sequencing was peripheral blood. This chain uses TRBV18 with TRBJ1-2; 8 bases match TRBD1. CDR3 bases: TGTGCCAGCTCACAAGAGACAGGGGACTTCTATGGCTACACCTTC. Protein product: CASSQETGDFYGYTF.